These 22 T cell receptor beta chains came from one sample sequenced in a study of OX40 agonist ivuxolimab in advanced cancers. The method was immunoSEQ multiplex PCR; TCRdb's version includes in-frame clones alone and lacks a portion of them. The table lists about 48,000 clones, approximately 88% of them singletons. This sample comprised CD4+ or CD8+ T cells sorted from blood, obtained in a trial of the OX40 agonist ivuxolimab. The origin of the receptors is an adult with an advanced solid tumor such as melanoma, head and neck, liver or kidney cancer.

The count of this clone is one. The V call is TRBV9, the J call TRBJ2-7; 8 nucleotides match TRBD2. The CDR3 spans 15 residues. Germline V gene data show CDR1 as SGDLS and CDR2 as YYNGEE. V lost 4 bases to trimming and J lost 0 bases; unmatched junction nucleotides: 6. The CDR3 coding sequence is TGTGCCAGCAGCTTTAGCGGGGATTCCTCCTACGAGCAGTACTTC. It specifies CASSFSGDSSYEQYF.

The chain recombines TRBV6-5 with TRBJ2-3; tentative D call: TRBD1 (6 bases). CDR3 length equals 14 residues. V was shortened by 6 bases and J by 2 bases, with 12 bases between the two germline ends. The germline V gene has CDR1 MNHEY and CDR2 SVGAGI. In nucleotides, the CDR3 is TGTGCCAGCAGAACAGGGTCCTTCACAGATACGCAGTATTTT. Translation gives CASRTGSFTDTQYF.

This rearrangement joins TRBV5-6 to TRBJ1-1; D might be TRBD1 (6 bases). CDR1 is SGHDT and CDR2 is YYEEEE in the germline V gene. This CDR3 contains 15 residues. Trimming cost V 3 bases and J 5 bases, with 17 bases left between them. This chain's CDR3 is CASSSDTQGWTEAFF. DNA for the CDR3: TGTGCCAGCAGCTCAGATACACAGGGTTGGACTGAAGCTTTCTTT.

The J gene is TRBJ2-1, the V gene TRBV6-1; D might be TRBD2 (6 bases). CDR1 is MNHNS and CDR2 is SASEGT in the germline V gene. Trimming took 6 bases from V and 10 from J, leaving 22 bases between them. This CDR3 is 15 amino acids long. The chain's CDR3 is CASRIQQEGLREQFF. DNA of the CDR3: TGTGCCAGCAGGATCCAGCAGGAGGGCCTCAGGGAGCAGTTCTTC.

V gene TRBV7-6 combines with J gene TRBJ2-5; a possible D gene is TRBD2 (5 bases). V was cut by 4 bases and J by 0 bases, with 9 bases left in between. The CDR3 totals 14 residues. Germline V lookup: CDR1 SGHVS, CDR2 FNYEAQ. CDR3 protein: CASSSLVNQETQYF. The CDR3, as DNA: TGTGCCAGCAGCTCACTAGTGAACCAAGAGACCCAGTACTTC.

The chain recombines TRBV4-3 with TRBJ2-7; 9 nucleotides agree with TRBD1. V trimming: 4 bases; J trimming: 1 base; junction bases outside the gene matches: 2. This CDR3 has 14 amino acids. In germline, CDR1 is LGHNA, CDR2 YSLEER. The CDR3 loop reads CASSPGTGSYEQYF. The CDR3 DNA is TGCGCCAGCAGCCCCGGGACAGGGTCCTACGAGCAGTACTTC.

The chain links TRBV2 to TRBJ2-1; 13 positions agree with TRBD2. The junction had 9 bases not matched to a gene; V was cut back by 6 bases and J by 10 bases. CDR3 length: 15 residues. Germline CDR1 reads SNHLY; CDR2 reads FYNNEI. The CDR3 loop is CASSQLAGGLNEQFF. The DNA for the CDR3 is TGTGCCAGCAGCCAACTAGCGGGAGGGCTCAACGAGCAGTTCTTC.

The gene calls are TRBV5-1 and TRBJ2-5, with a possible D match to TRBD2 (7 bases). Trimming left V 3 bases short and J 3 bases short, with 12 bases between. The CDR3 is made up of 14 amino acids. The germline V gene encodes CDR1 SGHRS and CDR2 YFSETQ. CDR3 in amino acids: CASSYGRTEETQYF. Written as DNA, the CDR3 is TGCGCCAGCAGCTACGGGAGGACAGAAGAGACCCAGTACTTC.

J is TRBJ2-3 and V is TRBV28; unclear D gene. V lost 2 bases, J lost 2 bases, and 8 bases lay in between. The CDR3 is 14 amino acids. Per germline, CDR1 MDHEN and CDR2 SYDVKM. CDR3 bases: TGTGCCAGCAGTTTACTCGGAAACACAGATACGCAGTATTTT. It specifies CASSLLGNTDTQYF.

This sequence joins TRBV15 and TRBJ1-5; 10 bases match TRBD1. There are 14 residues in the CDR3. V lost 3 bases, J lost 8 bases, and 4 bases stayed unmatched. Germline V gene data show CDR1 as LNHNV and CDR2 as YYDKDF (reference sequence). Here the CDR3 reads CATSRDRGWEPQHF. DNA of the CDR3: TGTGCCACCAGCAGGGACAGGGGGTGGGAGCCCCAGCATTTT.

The gene calls are TRBV18 and TRBJ1-1; no clear D. The V and J ends lost 7 bases and 1 base respectively, with 13 bases between them. The germline CDR1 and CDR2 sequences are KGHSH and LQKENI. This CDR3 region has 14 residues. In DNA, the CDR3 is TGTGCCAGCTTACTATCTACAGAGAACACTGAAGCTTTCTTT. Translating it yields CASLLSTENTEAFF.

The J gene is TRBJ2-2, the V gene TRBV10-3; 8 positions match TRBD2. V shed 2 bases, J shed 7 bases, and the junction held 9 bases outside the gene matches. CDR1 is ENHRY, CDR2 SYGVKD, per germline. There are 16 residues in the CDR3. CDR3 bases: TGTGCCATCAGTGAGCCGGAAGCGGGAGCGAGCGGGGAGCTGTTTTTT. Translating gives CAISEPEAGASGELFF.

V usage is TRBV4-3 and J usage is TRBJ2-2, with 10 bases fitting TRBD2. Trimming removed 4 bases from V and 4 bases from J; junction bases left unmatched: 3. Germline values: CDR1 LGHNA, CDR2 YSLEER. This CDR3 has 15 amino acids. The CDR3 sequence is CASSPKRGGTGELFF. In DNA form, the CDR3 reads TGCGCCAGCAGCCCCAAGCGGGGGGGCACCGGGGAGCTGTTTTTT.

This CDR3 reads CASSIEGGVDTQYF. The CDR3, as DNA: TGTGCCAGTAGTATCGAGGGAGGGGTAGATACGCAGTATTTT. V usage is TRBV19 and J usage is TRBJ2-3; TRBD2 matches at 7 bases. J gave up 5 bases and V 3 bases, and 5 bases lay outside the gene matches. CDR3 size: 14 residues. Germline V gene sequence: CDR1 LNHDA, CDR2 SQIVND (reference sequence).

J is TRBJ2-3 and V is TRBV5-1, with TRBD2 identical over 7 bases. With V trimmed by 2 bases and J by 1 base, 7 bases remained unmatched. The CDR3 contains 16 residues. Germline CDR1 SGHRS, CDR2 YFSETQ. CDR3 sequence reads: CASSLLASGGTDTQYF. In DNA, the CDR3 is TGCGCCAGCAGCTTATTGGCCAGCGGGGGCACAGATACGCAGTATTTT.

CDR3 region: CASSIPGQGDPDTQYF. The CDR3 nucleotides are TGTGCCAGCAGTATTCCGGGACAGGGGGACCCTGATACGCAGTATTTT. The genes are TRBV2 and TRBJ2-3; 11 nucleotides line up with TRBD1. The ends lost 5 bases at V and 6 bases at J; junction bases unmatched: 10. Germline V gene sequence: CDR1 SNHLY, CDR2 FYNNEI. The CDR3 is 16 amino acids.

This chain links TRBV6-5 with TRBJ1-1, with 8 bases that match TRBD1. This CDR3 is 15 amino acids long. The V segment lost 6 bases and the J segment 3 bases; nucleotides outside the gene matches: 9. The V gene's germline CDR1 is MNHEY and CDR2 SVGAGI. CDR3: CASRDRGRGDTEAFF. The CDR3 DNA reads as TGTGCCAGCAGAGACAGGGGAAGAGGTGACACTGAAGCTTTCTTT.

The rearrangement links TRBV10-3 to TRBJ1-4; maybe TRBD1 (6 bases). The CDR3 consists of 13 residues. The germline gives CDR1 ENHRY, CDR2 SYGVKD. Trimming stripped 8 bases from V and 7 bases from J, with 14 bases between. The CDR3 spells CAIGTGSFEKLFF. CDR3 in DNA: TGTGCCATCGGAACAGGGTCATTTGAAAAACTGTTTTTT.

This sequence joins TRBV9 and TRBJ2-7; 7 bases agree with TRBD2. This CDR3 is 16 amino acids long. J lost 4 bases, V lost 0 bases, and 10 bases had no gene match. The V gene's germline CDR1 is SGDLS and CDR2 YYNGEE. The CDR3 is CASSVDSRTREYEQYF. As DNA, the CDR3 is TGTGCCAGCAGCGTAGATTCGCGGACTAGAGAGTACGAGCAGTACTTC. The full variable domain, in which reference TRBV9 and TRBJ2-7 provide the parts outside the CDR3, is DSGVTQTPKHLITATGQRVTLRCSPRSGDLSVYWYQQSLDQGLQFLIQYYNGEERAKGNILERFSAQQFPDLHSELNLSSLELGDSALYFCASSVDSRTREYEQYFGPGTRLTVT.

This clone is a singleton in its sample. The chain carries TRBV11-2 and TRBJ1-5, with D possibly TRBD1 on 5 matching bases. CDR3 length equals 13 residues. Germline CDR1 and CDR2: SGHAT and FQNNGV. V lost 1 base to trimming and J lost 7 bases, with 8 bases between them. CDR3: CASSLAGPQPQHF. In DNA form, the CDR3 reads TGTGCCAGCAGCTTAGCGGGACCCCAGCCCCAGCATTTT. Drawing the rest from reference TRBV11-2 and TRBJ1-5, the complete variable domain is EAGVAQSPRYKIIEKRQSVAFWCNPISGHATLYWYQQILGQGPKLLIQFQNNGVVDDSQLPKDRFSAERLKGVDSTLKIQPAKLEDSAVYLCASSLAGPQPQHFGDGTRLSIL.

A remark on this clone: At one end, the junction sequence differs from germline, possibly due to a read error. This chain joins TRBV14 and TRBJ1-1; no firm D call. The CDR3 runs to 13 residues. Germline CDR1 reads SGHDN; CDR2 reads FVKESK. The CDR3 nucleotides are TGTGCCAGCAGCCGCATAAAGAACTCTGAAGCTTTCTTT. Translation gives CASSRIKNSEAFF.

The chain uses TRBV18 and TRBJ1-5, with D possibly matching TRBD1 (6 bases). Germline V gives CDR1 KGHSH, CDR2 LQKENI. There are 16 residues in the CDR3. Deletions cut 3 bases from V and 6 bases from J, with 18 bases between. The CDR3: CASSPGGGLGVQPQHF. The CDR3 DNA reads TGTGCCAGCTCACCTGGGGGGGGCCTTGGTGTTCAGCCCCAGCATTTT.